The 30 T cell receptor beta chains reported below all come from one sample, sequenced in a study of cytomegalovirus exposure and HLA in healthy donors. PCR was performed using 60 Vbeta and 13 Jbeta primers. The data were produced by immunoSEQ multiplex PCR, yet TCRdb's version contains in-frame clones alone and is incomplete. Of 84,000 or so clones in the sample, 77% were seen once. The sample taken for sequencing was PBMCs. These receptors came from a boy aged 5 to 17 in good health and CMV-seronegative.

The table lists this clone with a count of one. The CDR3 coding sequence is TGTGCCAGTAAGGAGGCGGGGGTCTACAATGAGCAGTTCTTC. As protein: CASKEAGVYNEQFF. The chain is built from TRBV19 and TRBJ2-1, with 7 positions matching TRBD2. This CDR3 region has 14 residues. Germline V CDR1 and CDR2: LNHDA, SQIVND (reference sequence). Unmatched junction bases numbered 6, after V lost 7 bases and J lost 3 bases.

The V gene is TRBV4-3, the J gene TRBJ1-4; D is possibly TRBD1 (5 bases). CDR3 size: 16 residues. The germline gives CDR1 LGHNA, CDR2 YSLEER. V lost 2 bases, J lost 0 bases, and 10 bases lay in between. The CDR3 sequence is CASSQRTTATNEKLFF. DNA of the CDR3: TGCGCCAGCAGCCAACGCACGACAGCAACTAATGAAAAACTGTTTTTT.

The chain couples TRBV29-1 to TRBJ2-2; possibly TRBD2 for D (6 bases). The V and J ends lost 4 bases and 5 bases respectively, with 8 bases between them. This CDR3 has 12 amino acids. CDR1 SQVTM and CDR2 ANQGSEA come from the germline V gene. The CDR3 loop reads CSVAGGTGELFF. CDR3 coding DNA: TGCAGCGTTGCCGGAGGGACCGGGGAGCTGTTTTTT.

The chain is built from TRBV7-9 and TRBJ1-2, with TRBD1 as a possible D gene (6 bases). This CDR3 region has 14 residues. Trimming took off 6 bases at V and 0 bases at J, with 11 bases between the two ends. Looked up from germline, CDR1 is SEHNR and CDR2 is FQNEAQ (reference sequence). The CDR3 DNA reads TGTGCCAGCAGACTACAGGGATCTAACTATGGCTACACCTTC. Its translation is CASRLQGSNYGYTF.

In its sample, this clone was seen once. The V and J genes are TRBV14 and TRBJ2-3; D is uncertain. This CDR3 has 15 residues. The germline V gene has CDR1 SGHDN and CDR2 FVKESK. Trimming shortened V by 1 base and J by 3 bases, and 11 bases separated the two germline ends. Here the CDR3 DNA reads TGTGCCAGCAGCCAAGGCAGGCTGCCTACAGATACGCAGTATTTT. It specifies CASSQGRLPTDTQYF.

This clone was found a few times. DNA of the CDR3: TGTGCCAGCAGCGTATCCGGGTTGAATACGCAGTATTTT. It is translated as CASSVSGLNTQYF. The V and J genes are TRBV9 and TRBJ2-3; no clear D. The germline gives CDR1 SGDLS, CDR2 YYNGEE. V shed 1 base and J shed 7 bases, with 10 bases lying between them. The CDR3 totals 13 residues.

CDR3 loop: CASSGTVDGYTF. The CDR3 DNA reads as TGTGCCAGCAGCGGGACTGTCGATGGCTACACCTTC. The V call is TRBV6-1, the J call TRBJ1-2, with D perhaps TRBD1 (5 bases). Germline CDR1 MNHNS, CDR2 SASEGT. Between the trimmed V and J ends, which lost 6 bases and 6 bases, there was a span of 11 bases. This CDR3 contains 12 residues.

The chain uses TRBV4-3 and TRBJ1-6; maybe TRBD1 (6 bases). V was cut by 1 base and J by 7 bases, with 11 bases left in between. The CDR3 has 15 residues. Per germline, CDR1 LGHNA and CDR2 YSLEER. As DNA, the CDR3 is TGCGCCAGCAGCCAAGGGGACAAGGCAAATTCACCCCTCCACTTT. Its translation is CASSQGDKANSPLHF.

This chain joins TRBV7-3 and TRBJ2-7; D uncertain. The V end was cut by 2 bases, the J end by 0 bases, with 11 bases between. The CDR3 extends over 15 amino acids. The germline V gene encodes CDR1 SGHTA and CDR2 FQGTGA. The CDR3 DNA reads TGTGCCAGCAGCTTACTAGGTAGCTCCTCCTACGAGCAGTACTTC. Translated, it gives CASSLLGSSSYEQYF.

This clone was counted once. The chain couples TRBV6-4 to TRBJ2-5; perhaps TRBD1 as D (6 bases). Per germline, CDR1 MRHNA and CDR2 SNTAGT. CDR3 length: 16 amino acids. With 4 bases removed from V and 1 base from J, the gap between germline ends came to 16 bases. CDR3 coding DNA: TGTGCCAGCAGTGCAGGGGTAGCGTGCGTCCAAGAGACCCAGTACTTC. It specifies CASSAGVACVQETQYF.

The chain combines TRBV10-2 with TRBJ1-1, with D unresolved. Trimming took 7 bases from V and 1 from J, leaving 16 bases between them. Germline V CDR1 and CDR2: WSHSY, SAAADI. This CDR3 region has 15 residues. The CDR3 DNA follows: TGCGCCAGCAAAAAAGTTGGAGGCTGGAACACTGAAGCTTTCTTT. Translation: CASKKVGGWNTEAFF.

The gene calls are TRBV5-1 and TRBJ2-5, with D perhaps matching TRBD1 (5 bases). The germline V and J ends were trimmed by 2 bases and 6 bases, with 8 bases remaining between them. This CDR3 comprises 12 residues. Germline CDR1 SGHRS, CDR2 YFSETQ. CDR3 in amino acids: CASSFSGKTQYF. CDR3 coding DNA: TGCGCCAGCAGCTTTTCAGGGAAGACCCAGTACTTC.

The J gene is TRBJ1-2, the V gene TRBV6-1; D gene ambiguous. Between the trimmed V and J ends, which lost 2 bases and 2 bases, there was a span of 12 bases. Germline loops: CDR1 MNHNS, CDR2 SASEGT. This CDR3 region has 15 residues. The DNA for the CDR3 is TGTGCCAGCAGTGAATTAAACAGAGCCAACTATGGCTACACCTTC. Translating it yields CASSELNRANYGYTF.

The chain has TRBV7-9 and TRBJ1-2; no firm D call. CDR1 and CDR2 (germline): SEHNR, FQNEAQ (reference sequence). The CDR3 totals 14 residues. V lost 1 base to trimming and J lost 0 bases, with 6 bases between them. CDR3 sequence (DNA): TGTGCCAGCAGCTTAGGTTCTACTAACTATGGCTACACCTTC. Translating it yields CASSLGSTNYGYTF.

In this sample, this clone turned up a few times. The chain uses TRBV7-9 and TRBJ1-2; TRBD1 aligns across 8 bases. The CDR3 runs to 15 residues. In germline, CDR1 is SEHNR, CDR2 FQNEAQ (reference sequence). V gave up 0 bases and J gave up 3 bases; unmatched junction bases: 3. CDR3 sequence reads: CASSLAGQGHYGYTF. For the CDR3, the DNA is TGTGCCAGCAGCTTAGCCGGACAGGGTCACTATGGCTACACCTTC.

This clone was observed a few times. The chain joins TRBV5-1 to TRBJ2-5, with 10 bases identical to TRBD2. Per germline, CDR1 SGHRS and CDR2 YFSETQ. The CDR3 consists of 15 residues. J was trimmed by 2 bases and V by 6 bases; bases with no gene match: 7. The CDR3 sequence: CASTRTSGAQETQYF. As DNA, the CDR3 is TGCGCCAGCACAAGGACTAGCGGCGCTCAAGAGACCCAGTACTTC.

V usage is TRBV27 and J usage is TRBJ1-2; perhaps TRBD1 as D (6 bases). V gave up 3 bases and J gave up 4 bases, with 12 bases separating them. Germline-derived CDR1 and CDR2 are MNHEY and SMNVEV (reference sequence). CDR3 size: 14 residues. CDR3 sequence (DNA): TGTGCCAGCAGTTTCAGAAGAGGGGGCTATGGCTACACCTTC. It translates to CASSFRRGGYGYTF.

As concerns this clone: The conserved final phenylalanine or tryptophan is absent from the CDR3, which likely points to a read error. CDR3 coding DNA: TGCAGCGTTGAAGGCAGGGGAAACACCATATATGTT. It translates to CSVEGRGNTIYV. The chain couples TRBV29-1 to TRBJ1-3; no clear D gene. CDR1 SQVTM and CDR2 ANQGSEA come from the germline V gene. The V and J ends lost 1 base and 4 bases respectively, with 5 bases between them. The CDR3 runs 12 residues.

V usage is TRBV9 and J usage is TRBJ1-3; D remains unclear. CDR3 size: 10 residues. CDR1 is SGDLS, CDR2 YYNGEE, per germline. V dropped 3 bases and J dropped 8 bases, with 3 bases sitting between them. The CDR3 sequence is CASSGDTIYF. CDR3 bases: TGTGCCAGCAGCGGAGACACCATATATTTT.

The gene calls are TRBV4-3 and TRBJ2-1, with 8 bases aligning to TRBD2. This CDR3 spans 16 amino acids. V dropped 4 bases and J dropped 1; count of bases not matched to a gene: 6. Germline CDR1 LGHNA, CDR2 YSLEER. CDR3 protein: CASSPREGGSYNEQFF. CDR3 coding DNA: TGCGCCAGCAGCCCTCGGGAGGGAGGTTCCTACAATGAGCAGTTCTTC.

This clone was seen once. The V call is TRBV7-2, the J call TRBJ2-6, with D possibly matching TRBD1 (6 bases). Germline CDR1 and CDR2: SGHTA and FQGNSA. V was cut by 4 bases and J by 2 bases, with 9 bases left in between. CDR3 length: 15 amino acids. CDR3 sequence reads: CASSSPGAGANVLTF. CDR3 sequence (DNA): TGTGCCAGCAGCTCCCCAGGGGCTGGGGCCAACGTCCTGACTTTC.

The chain combines TRBV9 with TRBJ1-1, with no clear D. CDR3 length equals 15 residues. V shed 4 bases and J shed 3 bases, with 16 bases lying between them. Germline V gene data show CDR1 as SGDLS and CDR2 as YYNGEE. In DNA form, the CDR3 reads TGTGCCAGCAGCACCACGGAGGGAGAGTACACTGAAGCTTTCTTT. This translates into CASSTTEGEYTEAFF.

The rearrangement uses TRBV7-2 and TRBJ2-1; a weak D match, TRBD2 (5 bases). Per germline, CDR1 SGHTA and CDR2 FQGNSA. CDR3 length: 13 residues. Trimming left V 1 base short and J 9 bases short, with 10 bases between. CDR3 protein: CASSLGGRGEQFF. CDR3 DNA: TGTGCCAGCAGCTTAGGAGGACGGGGTGAGCAGTTCTTC.

This clone was detected only once. V gene TRBV28 combines with J gene TRBJ2-5, with 7 bases aligning to TRBD2. CDR1 and CDR2 from the germline V gene are MDHEN and SYDVKM. This CDR3 is built from 13 residues. J lost 7 bases, V lost 5 bases, and 7 bases had no gene match. The CDR3 reads CASSKIGGGTQYF. Here the CDR3 DNA reads TGTGCCAGCAGTAAAATAGGCGGGGGGACCCAGTACTTC.

This clone has a single count. This sequence joins TRBV28 and TRBJ2-1; 11 bases align to TRBD2. CDR3 size: 15 residues. Trimming at V came to 6 bases and at J to 8 bases, leaving 9 bases not matched to a gene. Germline CDR1 is MDHEN and CDR2 is SYDVKM. The CDR3 DNA follows: TGTGCCAGCAGCGCCGGGACTAGCGGTTATTATGAGCAGTTCTTC. It translates to CASSAGTSGYYEQFF.

The CDR3: CASSLTSGYNEQFF. DNA of the CDR3: TGTGCCAGCAGCTTGACTAGTGGGTACAATGAGCAGTTCTTC. The chain recombines TRBV7-9 with TRBJ2-1; TRBD2 is a possible D gene (6 bases). This CDR3 contains 14 residues. V was pared by 3 bases and J by 4 bases, with 10 bases between. Germline V gene sequence: CDR1 SEHNR, CDR2 FQNEAQ (reference sequence).

V and J are TRBV10-3 and TRBJ1-2, with 8 bases matching TRBD1. V dropped 6 bases and J dropped 5; count of bases not matched to a gene: 5. This CDR3 region has 13 residues. Germline CDR1 is ENHRY and CDR2 is SYGVKD. CDR3 in DNA: TGTGCCATCAGGACAGGGGATCGGTATGGCTACACCTTC. It codes for CAIRTGDRYGYTF.

This clone appeared a few times. DNA for the CDR3: TGTGCCAGCACGGGGAGGGCTAATGAAAAACTGTTTTTT. It codes for CASTGRANEKLFF. This chain uses TRBV6-6 with TRBJ1-4; D is undetermined. Trimming cost V 7 bases and J 3 bases, with 9 bases left between them. Germline values: CDR1 MNHNY, CDR2 SVGAGI (reference sequence). The CDR3 is 13 amino acids.

This rearrangement joins TRBV28 to TRBJ2-3, with 7 bases lining up with TRBD1. CDR3 length equals 12 residues. Germline V gene sequence: CDR1 MDHEN, CDR2 SYDVKM. Trimming took 6 bases from V and 5 from J; bases not matched to a gene: 2. The CDR3 DNA is TGTGCCAGCAGGCCAGGGGGAGATACGCAGTATTTT. Protein sequence: CASRPGGDTQYF.

The chain couples TRBV6-4 to TRBJ2-1; 9 bases are shared with TRBD2. The CDR3 has 13 amino acids. V lost 9 bases, J lost 3 bases, and 3 bases stayed unmatched. The germline gives CDR1 MRHNA, CDR2 SNTAGT. The CDR3 is CASSGSNYNEQFF. The CDR3 DNA follows: TGTGCCAGTAGCGGGAGCAACTACAATGAGCAGTTCTTC.